One sample yielded the 10 T cell receptor beta chains listed below, sequenced in a study of monozygotic twins with inflammatory bowel disease. TCRdb reanalyzed the 5' RACE reads and collapses them to one entry per CDR3 protein, without DNA. Recorded here are nearly 450,000 distinct CDR3 sequences; the top ten clones represent about 2.6%. The sample consisted of blood. The receptors come from a human donor with ulcerative colitis or Crohn's disease, or a healthy co-twin of an affected twin (not recorded which).

The chain uses TRBV6-5 and TRBJ2-5; TCRdb reports TRBD1, a call that lacks DNA to check it against. Germline CDR1 is MNHEY and CDR2 is SVGAGI. The CDR3 spans 16 residues. CDR3 region: CASSYSSWGGRETQYF.

CDR3 region: CSASSGGNSYEQYF. J is TRBJ2-7 and V is TRBV20-1; the TRBD2 assignment by TCRdb is unverifiable without DNA. The CDR3 totals 14 residues. Germline V gene lookup returns CDR1 DFQATT and CDR2 SNEGSKA (reference sequence).

The chain recombines TRBV28 with TRBJ1-2; there is no DNA to check the TCRdb D call of TRBD1. Germline lookup yields CDR1 MDHEN and CDR2 SYDVKM. The CDR3 loop spans 15 amino acids. Here the CDR3 reads CASSSGLPRGLGYTF.

This chain uses TRBV6-5 with TRBJ2-1; no DNA is available, so the TRBD1 call from TCRdb remains unchecked. CDR1 is MNHEY and CDR2 is SVGAGI in the germline V gene. There are 14 residues in the CDR3. CDR3 in amino acids: CASSYRDRPGEQFF.

The chain combines TRBV29-1 with TRBJ2-7; the TRBD2 assignment by TCRdb is unverifiable without DNA. The CDR3 is 14 residues long. Germline V gene data show CDR1 as SQVTM and CDR2 as ANQGSEA. The chain's CDR3 is CSGRTSGDHYEQYF.

The chain joins TRBV6-6 to TRBJ1-1. The CDR3 is made up of 13 amino acids. CDR1 is MNHNY and CDR2 is SVGAGI in the germline V gene (reference sequence). This chain's CDR3 is CASSYEVRTEAFF.

The chain has TRBV7-9 and TRBJ2-7; the TRBD1 assignment by TCRdb is unverifiable without DNA. The CDR3 covers 14 residues. Germline V CDR1 and CDR2: SEHNR, FQNEAQ (reference sequence). CDR3: CASTLDSNSYEQYF.

The rearrangement joins TRBV12-3 or TRBV12-4 to TRBJ1-1; TCRdb calls TRBD1, which cannot be checked without DNA. The CDR3 contains 14 residues. Here the CDR3 reads CASTAIQGVTEAFF.

This CDR3 is CSAWKPSGDQETQYF. The chain couples TRBV20-1 to TRBJ2-5; the TCRdb call, TRBD2, lacks DNA for checking. Germline loops: CDR1 DFQATT, CDR2 SNEGSKA (reference sequence). This CDR3 contains 15 residues.

The CDR3 loop reads CSASRQGATNEQFF. The chain recombines TRBV20-1 with TRBJ2-1; the D gene TCRdb calls, TRBD1, cannot be checked with no DNA. Germline V gives CDR1 DFQATT, CDR2 SNEGSKA (reference sequence). CDR3 length: 14 amino acids.